The entry below describes one TCR beta chain. As yet, its antigen is unknown. V lost 4 bases, J lost 2 bases, and 11 bases stayed unmatched. Germline V gives CDR1 SGHAT, CDR2 FQNNGV. The CDR3 length is 17 residues. This sample is drawn from a study of CD8 T cells in Susac syndrome. With random hexamers, reverse transcription was performed on roughly 0.45 to 1 ug of RNA. The TCR beta CDR3 was amplified by immunoSEQ multiplex PCR across 54 Vbeta, 13 Jbeta. MiXCR was run by TCRdb on the immunoSEQ multiplex PCR reads, yielding one entry per CDR3 protein. Here the sample spans approximately 120,000 distinct CDR3 sequences, 80% to 95% being singletons. CD8+ and CD4+ T cells circulating in blood were sequenced for TCR beta. FACS enriched CD8+ TEMRA cells, while bulk CD8+ and CD4+ were negatively isolated. Whole-study findings and limits: The study conceded that its TCR sequencing and HLA analysis involved relatively few individuals.

Material for sequencing was CD8+ T cells from PBMCs. The chain uses TRBV11-2 and TRBJ2-7, with TRBD2 identical over 10 bases. The sequence was obtained from a human donor with multiple sclerosis. The CDR3 here is CASSSHYGLAVPYEQYF. The CDR3 DNA reads TGTGCCAGCAGCTCCCACTACGGACTAGCGGTTCCCTACGAGCAGTACTTC.